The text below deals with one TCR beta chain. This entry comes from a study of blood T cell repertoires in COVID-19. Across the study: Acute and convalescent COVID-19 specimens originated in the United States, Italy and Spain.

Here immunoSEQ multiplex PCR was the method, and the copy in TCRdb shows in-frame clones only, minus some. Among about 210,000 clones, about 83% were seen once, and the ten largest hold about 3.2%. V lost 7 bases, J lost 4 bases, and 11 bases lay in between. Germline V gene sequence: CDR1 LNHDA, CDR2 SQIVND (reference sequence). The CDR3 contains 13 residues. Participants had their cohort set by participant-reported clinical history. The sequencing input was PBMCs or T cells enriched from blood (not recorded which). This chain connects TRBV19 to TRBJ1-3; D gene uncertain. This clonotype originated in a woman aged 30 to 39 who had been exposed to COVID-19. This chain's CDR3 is CASTPSRGNTIYF. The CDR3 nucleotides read TGTGCCAGTACTCCATCCCGGGGAAACACCATATATTTT.